Presented here are 8 T cell receptor beta chains from one specimen sequenced in a study of blood T cell repertoires in COVID-19. Measured with immunoSEQ multiplex PCR; TCRdb has only the in-frame clones, and not every one. Of roughly 140,000 clones listed, more than 80% were seen once; the top ten hold 6.5% to 8.5%. Sequenced: peripheral blood. Source of these receptors: a human donor with acute or convalescent COVID-19. The donor label of this sample is uncertain.

The chain uses TRBV2 and TRBJ2-7, with TRBD1 identical over 8 bases. Germline V lookup: CDR1 SNHLY, CDR2 FYNNEI. This CDR3 contains 13 residues. The V gene end was trimmed by 8 bases and the J gene end by 2 bases; junction bases not matched to a gene: 5. The CDR3 sequence: CASGGQAPYEQYF. In DNA, the CDR3 is TGTGCCAGCGGGGGACAGGCTCCCTACGAGCAGTACTTC.

This rearrangement joins TRBV19 to TRBJ1-1; 8 nucleotides match TRBD1. Germline CDR1 LNHDA, CDR2 SQIVND (reference sequence). V lost 5 bases to trimming and J lost 5 bases; unmatched junction nucleotides: 10. The CDR3 runs to 15 residues. The CDR3 DNA sequence: TGTGCCAGTAGTCTGACAGGGGCCCTGGATACTGAAGCTTTCTTT. Translating it yields CASSLTGALDTEAFF.

The genes are TRBV9 and TRBJ2-2; a weak D match, TRBD1 (6 bases). The CDR3 spans 16 residues. Trimming took off 0 bases at V and 3 bases at J, with 12 bases between the two ends. Germline values: CDR1 SGDLS, CDR2 YYNGEE. The DNA for the CDR3 is TGTGCCAGCAGCGTAGCTAGCACAGGGCACACCGGGGAGCTGTTTTTT. It specifies CASSVASTGHTGELFF.

The chain has TRBV27 and TRBJ2-1, with D unclear. The V gene lost 0 bases and the J gene lost 0 bases, with 12 bases spanning the gap. From germline, CDR1 is MNHEY and CDR2 SMNVEV (reference sequence). The CDR3 runs to 17 residues. Here the CDR3 reads CASSLSRYRSSYNEQFF. The CDR3 DNA sequence: TGTGCCAGCAGTTTATCCAGGTACCGAAGCTCCTACAATGAGCAGTTCTTC.

This clone was counted only a few times. This chain joins TRBV5-5 and TRBJ1-5; D is possibly TRBD1 (6 bases). The germline V and J ends were trimmed by 0 bases and 9 bases, with 13 bases remaining between them. Germline assignment: CDR1 SGHKS and CDR2 YYEKEE (reference sequence). The CDR3 has 14 residues. The CDR3 coding sequence is TGTGCCAGCAGCTTGGCAGGGGTGGGAACGCCCCAGCATTTT. Its translation: CASSLAGVGTPQHF.

The J gene is TRBJ2-1, the V gene TRBV11-3, with 12 positions matching TRBD2. The V gene's germline CDR1 is SGHNT and CDR2 YENEEA. The length of the CDR3 is 16 residues. Unmatched junction bases numbered 8, after V lost 4 bases and J lost 7 bases. Written as DNA, the CDR3 is TGTGCCAGCAGCTCTCAGACTAGCGGGGGAAGGAATGAGCAGTTCTTC. Protein: CASSSQTSGGRNEQFF. The complete variable domain, with remaining parts taken from reference TRBV11-3 and TRBJ2-1, reads EAGVVQSPRYKIIEKKQPVAFWCNPISGHNTLYWYLQNLGQGPELLIRYENEEAVDDSQLPKDRFSAERLKGVDSTLKIQPAELGDSAVYLCASSSQTSGGRNEQFFGPGTRLTVL.

The chain links TRBV6-5 to TRBJ2-1; perhaps TRBD2 as D (7 bases). V lost 7 bases to trimming and J lost 3 bases, with 16 bases between them. Germline CDR1 is MNHEY and CDR2 is SVGAGI. The CDR3 loop spans 15 amino acids. CDR3 coding DNA: TGTGCCAGCACCTCCGAGGGGGGGGGCTACAATGAGCAGTTCTTC. Its protein product is CASTSEGGGYNEQFF.

Worth noting for this clone: Mismatch with germline at one junction end may stem from a read error. J is TRBJ1-4 and V is TRBV11-2; possible D gene TRBD1, 6 bases. The CDR3 has 12 residues. The V gene's germline CDR1 is SGHAT and CDR2 FQNNGV. The CDR3 region is CASSPPGGQHLF. CDR3 sequence (DNA): TGTGCCAGCAGCCCTCCGGGCGGACAGCACCTTTTT. The full variable domain, rest sourced from reference TRBV11-2 and TRBJ1-4, is EAGVAQSPRYKIIEKRQSVAFWCNPISGHATLYWYQQILGQGPKLLIQFQNNGVVDDSQLPKDRFSAERLKGVDSTLKIQPAKLEDSAVYLCASSPPGGQHLFGSGTQLSVL.